The clone carrying this TCR beta chain was detected a few times. Using immunoSEQ multiplex PCR, the repertoire was profiled, and TCRdb retains in-frame clones only, with some absent. The sample holds around 260,000 clones, around 86% seen once. V gave up 8 bases and J gave up 5 bases; unmatched junction bases: 8. Germline V gene sequence: CDR1 MNHEY, CDR2 SVGAGI. The CDR3 totals 14 residues. The entry originates in a study of blood T cell repertoires in COVID-19. Patients at the Seattle site were enrolled during active infection and followed longitudinally. Sequencing was done on a sample of peripheral blood. The chain combines TRBV6-5 with TRBJ2-5, with 10 positions matching TRBD2. The sequence was obtained from a woman between 55 and 75 years old with COVID-19, enrolled during active disease. CDR3: CASESGRAWETQYF. The CDR3 bases are TGTGCCAGCGAGAGCGGGAGGGCTTGGGAGACCCAGTACTTC.